This T cell receptor (beta chain) was sequenced in a study of blood T cell repertoires in COVID-19. Study processing details: How many nucleated cells were present was estimated from reference gene primer amplification. The data were produced by immunoSEQ multiplex PCR, yet TCRdb's version contains in-frame clones alone and is incomplete. That table is the source of V, J and clone size, and D and trimming were worked out from the DNA. The sample carries 60,000 to 75,000 clones, 70% to 90% recorded once. In this sample, this clone turned up once. This CDR3 is 13 amino acids long. CDR1 is SGHRS and CDR2 is YFSETQ in the germline V gene. The ends lost 7 bases at V and 3 bases at J; junction bases unmatched: 4.

The specimen was peripheral blood. The chain has TRBV5-1 and TRBJ2-1, with 7 bases aligning to TRBD2. This TCR came from a woman in her 50s with COVID-19, enrolled during active disease. CDR3 amino acids: CASASGNYNEQFF. CDR3 DNA: TGCGCCAGCGCCAGCGGGAACTACAATGAGCAGTTCTTC.